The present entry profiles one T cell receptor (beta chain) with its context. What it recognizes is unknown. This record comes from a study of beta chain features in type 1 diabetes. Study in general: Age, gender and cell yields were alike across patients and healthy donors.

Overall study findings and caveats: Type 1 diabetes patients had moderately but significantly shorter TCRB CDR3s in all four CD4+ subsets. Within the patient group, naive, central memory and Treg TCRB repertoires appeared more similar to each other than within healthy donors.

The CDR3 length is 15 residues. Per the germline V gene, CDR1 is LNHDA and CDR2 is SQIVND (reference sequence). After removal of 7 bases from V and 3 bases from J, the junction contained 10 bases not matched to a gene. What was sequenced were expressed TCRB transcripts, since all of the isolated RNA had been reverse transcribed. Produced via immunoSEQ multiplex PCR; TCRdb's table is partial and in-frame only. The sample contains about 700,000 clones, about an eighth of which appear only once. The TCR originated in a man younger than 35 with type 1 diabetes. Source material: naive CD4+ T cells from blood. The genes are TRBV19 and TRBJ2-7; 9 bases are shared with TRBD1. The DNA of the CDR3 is TGTGCCAGTAATACCCCGGGACAGGGTCGCTACGAGCAGTACTTC. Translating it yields CASNTPGQGRYEQYF.